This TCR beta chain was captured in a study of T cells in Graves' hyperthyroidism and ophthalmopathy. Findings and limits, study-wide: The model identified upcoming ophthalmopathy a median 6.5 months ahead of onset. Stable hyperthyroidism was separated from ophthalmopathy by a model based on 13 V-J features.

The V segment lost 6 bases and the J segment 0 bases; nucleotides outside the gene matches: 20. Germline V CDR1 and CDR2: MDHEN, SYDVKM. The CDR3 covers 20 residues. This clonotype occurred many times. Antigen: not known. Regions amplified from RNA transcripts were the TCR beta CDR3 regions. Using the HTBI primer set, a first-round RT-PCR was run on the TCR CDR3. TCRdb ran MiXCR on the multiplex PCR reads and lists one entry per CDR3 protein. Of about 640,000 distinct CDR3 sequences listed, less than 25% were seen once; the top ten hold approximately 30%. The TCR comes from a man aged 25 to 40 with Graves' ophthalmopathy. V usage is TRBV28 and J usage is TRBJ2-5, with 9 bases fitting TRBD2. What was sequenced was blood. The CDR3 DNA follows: TGTGCCAGCAGCGTCGGCCGGCGACTAGCGGAGTCAAGAAACCAAGAGACCCAGTACTTC. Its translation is CASSVGRRLAESRNQETQYF. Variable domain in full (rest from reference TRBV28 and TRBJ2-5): DVKVTQSSRYLVKRTGEKVFLECVQDMDHENMFWYRQDPGLGLRLIYFSYDVKMKEKGDIPEGYSVSREKKERFSLILESASTNQTSMYLCASSVGRRLAESRNQETQYFGPGTRLLVL.